This TCR beta chain came from a study of blood T cell repertoires in COVID-19. Participants were aged roughly 18 to 90 years from roughly 25 US areas. The germline V gene has CDR1 SGHAT and CDR2 FQNNGV. Between the trimmed V and J ends, which lost 1 base and 6 bases, there was a span of 6 bases. This CDR3 contains 12 residues. TCRdb keeps only in-frame clones here, not all; method: immunoSEQ multiplex PCR. The table lists around 340,000 clones, just over 85% of them singletons. This chain uses TRBV11-2 with TRBJ1-2, with D uncertain. This TCR came from a woman aged 40 to 50 with acute COVID-19. Source material: PBMCs or T cells enriched from blood (not recorded which). In DNA, the CDR3 is TGTGCCAGCAGCTTAGTGGCCGATGGCTACACCTTC. Protein product: CASSLVADGYTF.